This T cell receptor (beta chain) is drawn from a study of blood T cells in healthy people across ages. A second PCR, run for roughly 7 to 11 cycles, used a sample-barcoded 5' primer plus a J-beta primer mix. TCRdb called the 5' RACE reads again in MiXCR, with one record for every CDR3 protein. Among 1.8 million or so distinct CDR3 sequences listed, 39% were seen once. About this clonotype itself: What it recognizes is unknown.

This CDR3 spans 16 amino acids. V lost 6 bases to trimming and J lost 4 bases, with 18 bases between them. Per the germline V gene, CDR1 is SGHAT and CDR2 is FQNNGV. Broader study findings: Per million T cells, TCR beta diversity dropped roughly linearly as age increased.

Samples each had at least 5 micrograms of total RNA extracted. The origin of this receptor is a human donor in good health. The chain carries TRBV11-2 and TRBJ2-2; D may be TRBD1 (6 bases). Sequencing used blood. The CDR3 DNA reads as TGTGCCAGCAGTCCAGCCGGCAGGGGCGGCACCGGGGAGCTGTTTTTT. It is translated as CASSPAGRGGTGELFF.